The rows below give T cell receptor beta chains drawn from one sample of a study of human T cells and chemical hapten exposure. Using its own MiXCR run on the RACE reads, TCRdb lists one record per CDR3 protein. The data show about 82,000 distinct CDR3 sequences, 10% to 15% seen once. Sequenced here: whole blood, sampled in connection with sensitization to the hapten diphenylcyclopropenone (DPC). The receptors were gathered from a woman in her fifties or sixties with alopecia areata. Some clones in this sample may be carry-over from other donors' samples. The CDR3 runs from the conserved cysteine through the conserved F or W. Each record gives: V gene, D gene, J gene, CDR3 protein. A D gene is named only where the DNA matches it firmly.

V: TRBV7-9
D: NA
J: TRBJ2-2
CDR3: CASSLGGATTGELFF

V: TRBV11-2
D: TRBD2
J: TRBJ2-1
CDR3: CASRPSGSSYNEQFF

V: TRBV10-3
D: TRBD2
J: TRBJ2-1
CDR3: CAISAPTSGRILSSYNEQFF

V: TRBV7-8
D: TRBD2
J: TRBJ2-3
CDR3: CASSLYPSGRTTDTQYF

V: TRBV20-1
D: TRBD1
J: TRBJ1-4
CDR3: CSAARQGTNEKLFF

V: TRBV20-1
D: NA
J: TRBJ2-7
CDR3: CSARPGLSGGFPYEQYF

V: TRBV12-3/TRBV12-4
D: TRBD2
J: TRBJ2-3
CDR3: CASSLAPGFGRGNTDTQYF

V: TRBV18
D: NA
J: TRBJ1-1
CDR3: CASSLSGTEAFF

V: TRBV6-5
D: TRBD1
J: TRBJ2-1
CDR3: CASSDFQGESFF

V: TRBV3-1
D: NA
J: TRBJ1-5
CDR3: CASSQLGRQPQHF

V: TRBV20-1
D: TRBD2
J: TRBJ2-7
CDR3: CSALQREINYEQYF

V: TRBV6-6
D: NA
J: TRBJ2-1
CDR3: CASSVGTLRGEQFF

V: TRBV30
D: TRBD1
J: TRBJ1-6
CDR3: CAWTRDRYNSPLHF

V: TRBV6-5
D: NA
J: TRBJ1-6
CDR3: CASSALPQANSPLHF

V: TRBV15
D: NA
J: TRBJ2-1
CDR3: CATSGVGYNHEQFF

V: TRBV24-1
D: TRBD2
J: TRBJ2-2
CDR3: CATSPPLTSGFTGELFF

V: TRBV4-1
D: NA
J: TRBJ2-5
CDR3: CASSQGIRLTQYF

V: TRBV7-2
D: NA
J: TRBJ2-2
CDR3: CASSLAPGWAGELFF

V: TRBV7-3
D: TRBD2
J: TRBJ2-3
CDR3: CASSPLAGGSTDTQYF

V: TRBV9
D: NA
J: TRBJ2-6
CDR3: CASSVYSGANVLTF

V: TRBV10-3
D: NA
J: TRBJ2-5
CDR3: CAISEFQETQYF

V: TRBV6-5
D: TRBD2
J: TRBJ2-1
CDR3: CASSYMGLEADEQFF

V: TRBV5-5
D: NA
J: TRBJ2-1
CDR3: CASSKEGAGPYNEQFF

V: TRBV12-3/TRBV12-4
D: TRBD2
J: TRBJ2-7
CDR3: CASSLTSGSGADEQYF